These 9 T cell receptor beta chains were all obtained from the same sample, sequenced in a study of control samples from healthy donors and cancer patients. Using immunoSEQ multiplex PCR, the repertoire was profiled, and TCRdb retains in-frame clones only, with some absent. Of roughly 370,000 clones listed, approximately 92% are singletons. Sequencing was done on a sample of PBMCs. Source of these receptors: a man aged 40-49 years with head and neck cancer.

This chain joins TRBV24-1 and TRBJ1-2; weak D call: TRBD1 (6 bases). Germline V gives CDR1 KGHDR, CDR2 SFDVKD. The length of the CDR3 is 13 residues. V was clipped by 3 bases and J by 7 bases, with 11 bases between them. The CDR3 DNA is TGTGCCACCAGTGATCGGCAGGGGTCTGGCTACACCTTC. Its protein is CATSDRQGSGYTF.

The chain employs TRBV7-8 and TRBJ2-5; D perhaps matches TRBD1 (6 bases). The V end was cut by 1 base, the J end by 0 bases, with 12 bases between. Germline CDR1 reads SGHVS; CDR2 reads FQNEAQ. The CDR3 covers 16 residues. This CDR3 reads CASSLDKGQNQETQYF. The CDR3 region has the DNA TGTGCCAGCAGCTTAGATAAGGGACAAAACCAAGAGACCCAGTACTTC.

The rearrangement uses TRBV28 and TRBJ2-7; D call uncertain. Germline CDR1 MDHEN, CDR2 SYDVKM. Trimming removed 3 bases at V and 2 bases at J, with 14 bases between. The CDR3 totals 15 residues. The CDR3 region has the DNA TGTGCCAGCAGTTTCTCGTGGCCAGAACCCTACGAGCAGTACTTC. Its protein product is CASSFSWPEPYEQYF.

The CDR3 DNA sequence: TGTGCCAGCAGTTACGTGGGACAGGGACGTTCACCCCTCCACTTT. This codes for CASSYVGQGRSPLHF. The chain combines TRBV6-5 with TRBJ1-6; 9 nucleotides match TRBD1. Germline V CDR1 and CDR2: MNHEY, SVGAGI. V lost 2 bases, J lost 9 bases, and 5 bases stayed unmatched. The CDR3 consists of 15 residues.

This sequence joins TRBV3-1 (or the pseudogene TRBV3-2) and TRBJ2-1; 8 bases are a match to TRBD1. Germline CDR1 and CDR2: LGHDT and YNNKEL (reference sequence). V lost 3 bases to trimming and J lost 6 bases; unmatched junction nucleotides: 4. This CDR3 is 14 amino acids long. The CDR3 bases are TGTGCCAGCAGCCAGGCGGACAGGGTCAATGAGCAGTTCTTC. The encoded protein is CASSQADRVNEQFF.

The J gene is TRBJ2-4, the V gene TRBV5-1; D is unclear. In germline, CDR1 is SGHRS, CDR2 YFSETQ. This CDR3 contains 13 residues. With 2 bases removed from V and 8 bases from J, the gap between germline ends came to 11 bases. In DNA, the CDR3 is TGCGCCAGCAGCTTTGAGGTTAGGGACATTCAGTACTTC. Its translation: CASSFEVRDIQYF.

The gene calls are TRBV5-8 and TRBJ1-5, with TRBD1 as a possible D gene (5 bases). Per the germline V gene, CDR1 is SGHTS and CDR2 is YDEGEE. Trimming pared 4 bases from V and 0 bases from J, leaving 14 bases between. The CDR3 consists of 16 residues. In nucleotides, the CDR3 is TGTGCCAGCAGCATTTCCCAGGGTAATAGCAATCAGCCCCAGCATTTT. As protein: CASSISQGNSNQPQHF.

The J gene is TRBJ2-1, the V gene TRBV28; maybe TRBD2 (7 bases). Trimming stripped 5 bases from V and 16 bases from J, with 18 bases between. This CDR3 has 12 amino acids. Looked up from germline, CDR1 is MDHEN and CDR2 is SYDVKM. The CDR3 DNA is TGTGCCAGCAGTCTAGCGCGGGGGCGGTATTTCTTC. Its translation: CASSLARGRYFF. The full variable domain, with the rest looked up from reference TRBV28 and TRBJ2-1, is DVKVTQSSRYLVKRTGEKVFLECVQDMDHENMFWYRQDPGLGLRLIYFSYDVKMKEKGDIPEGYSVSREKKERFSLILESASTNQTSMYLCASSLARGRYFFGPGTRLTVL.

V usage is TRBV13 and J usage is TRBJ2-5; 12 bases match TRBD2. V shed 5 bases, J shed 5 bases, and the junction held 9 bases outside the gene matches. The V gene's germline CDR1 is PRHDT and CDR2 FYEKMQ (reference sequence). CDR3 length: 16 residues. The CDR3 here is CASSILAGGPTETQYF. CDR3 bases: TGTGCCAGCAGCATCCTAGCGGGAGGGCCGACGGAGACCCAGTACTTC.